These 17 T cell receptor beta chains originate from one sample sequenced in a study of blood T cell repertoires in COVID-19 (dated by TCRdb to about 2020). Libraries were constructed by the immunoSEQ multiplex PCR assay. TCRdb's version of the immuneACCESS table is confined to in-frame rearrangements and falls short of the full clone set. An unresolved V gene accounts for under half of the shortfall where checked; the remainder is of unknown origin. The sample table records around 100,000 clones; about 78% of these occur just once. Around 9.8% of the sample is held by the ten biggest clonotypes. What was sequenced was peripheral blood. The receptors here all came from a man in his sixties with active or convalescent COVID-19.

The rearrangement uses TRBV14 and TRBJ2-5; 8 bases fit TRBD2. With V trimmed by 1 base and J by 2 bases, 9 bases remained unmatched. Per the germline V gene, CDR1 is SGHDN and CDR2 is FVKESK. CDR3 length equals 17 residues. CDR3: CASSQGRSSGSQETQYF. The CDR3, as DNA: TGTGCCAGCAGCCAAGGAAGGTCAAGCGGGAGTCAAGAGACCCAGTACTTC.

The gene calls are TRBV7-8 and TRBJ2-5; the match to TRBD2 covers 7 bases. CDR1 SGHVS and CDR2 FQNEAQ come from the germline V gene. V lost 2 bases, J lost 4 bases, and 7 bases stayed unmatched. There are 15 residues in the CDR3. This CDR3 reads CASSLRAGPRETQYF. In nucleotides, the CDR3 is TGTGCCAGCAGCTTAAGAGCGGGGCCCCGAGAGACCCAGTACTTC. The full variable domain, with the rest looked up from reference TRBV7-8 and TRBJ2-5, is GAGVSQSPRYKVAKRGQDVALRCDPISGHVSLFWYQQALGQGPEFLTYFQNEAQLDKSGLPSDRFFAERPEGSVSTLKIQRTQQEDSAVYLCASSLRAGPRETQYFGPGTRLLVL.

The CDR3 bases are TGCGCCAGCAGCTTGGGCACGGGACAGAGGTACAATGAGCAGTTCTTC. This sequence encodes CASSLGTGQRYNEQFF. The chain employs TRBV5-1 and TRBJ2-1; TRBD1 agrees at 7 bases. This CDR3 has 16 amino acids. Trimming took 0 bases from V and 4 from J; bases not matched to a gene: 7. The V gene's germline CDR1 is SGHRS and CDR2 YFSETQ.

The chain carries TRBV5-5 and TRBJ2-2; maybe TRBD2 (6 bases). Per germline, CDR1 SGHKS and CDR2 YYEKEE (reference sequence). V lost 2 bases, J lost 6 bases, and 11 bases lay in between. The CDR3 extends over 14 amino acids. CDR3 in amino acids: CASSLTTSPGELFF. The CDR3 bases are TGTGCCAGCAGCTTAACAACTAGCCCCGGGGAGCTGTTTTTT.

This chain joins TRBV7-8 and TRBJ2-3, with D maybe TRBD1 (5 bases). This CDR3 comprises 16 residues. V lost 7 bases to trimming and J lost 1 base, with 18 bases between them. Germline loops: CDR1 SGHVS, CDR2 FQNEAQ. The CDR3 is CASTTTERSRTDTQYF. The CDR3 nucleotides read TGTGCCAGCACCACGACAGAGCGCTCACGCACAGATACGCAGTATTTT.

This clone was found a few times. The CDR3 here is CASSEGGKRPPLNEQFF. The CDR3 nucleotides read TGCGCCAGCAGCGAAGGGGGAAAGCGGCCCCCCCTCAATGAGCAGTTCTTC. This chain connects TRBV5-1 to TRBJ2-1, with a possible D match to TRBD1 (6 bases). Germline V gives CDR1 SGHRS, CDR2 YFSETQ. The CDR3 contains 17 residues. V was shortened by 4 bases and J by 6 bases, with 23 bases between the two germline ends.

The CDR3 sequence is CASSRAGFLTDTQYF. The DNA for the CDR3 is TGTGCCAGCAGCCGAGCGGGCTTCCTGACAGATACGCAGTATTTT. V gene TRBV5-4 combines with J gene TRBJ2-3; TRBD2 is a possible D gene (6 bases). Germline CDR1 SGHNT, CDR2 YYREEE (reference sequence). CDR3 length: 15 residues. The V and J ends lost 4 bases and 3 bases respectively, with 15 bases between them.

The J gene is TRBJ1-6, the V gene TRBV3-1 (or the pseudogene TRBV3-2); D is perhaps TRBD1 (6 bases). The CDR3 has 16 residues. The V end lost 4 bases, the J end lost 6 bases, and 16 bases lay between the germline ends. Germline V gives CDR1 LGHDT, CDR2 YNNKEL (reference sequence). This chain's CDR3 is CASSPTRGIGNSPLHF. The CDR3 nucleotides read TGTGCCAGCAGCCCAACGAGGGGGATTGGTAATTCACCCCTCCACTTT.

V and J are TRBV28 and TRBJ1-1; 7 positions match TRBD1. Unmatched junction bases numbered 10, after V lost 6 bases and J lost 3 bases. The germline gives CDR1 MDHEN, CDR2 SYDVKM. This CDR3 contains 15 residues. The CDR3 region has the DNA TGTGCCAGCAGCTCAGCTGACAGGGCATACACTGAAGCTTTCTTT. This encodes CASSSADRAYTEAFF.

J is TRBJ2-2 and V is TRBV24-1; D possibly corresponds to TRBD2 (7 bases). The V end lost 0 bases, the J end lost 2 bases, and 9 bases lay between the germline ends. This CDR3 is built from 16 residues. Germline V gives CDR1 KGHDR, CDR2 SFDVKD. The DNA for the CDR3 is TGTGCCACCAGTGATTTGAGGGGGGGAAACACCGGGGAGCTGTTTTTT. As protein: CATSDLRGGNTGELFF.

This CDR3 is CASSPARGSQETQYF. The CDR3 DNA reads as TGTGCCAGCAGCCCAGCTCGGGGGTCCCAAGAGACCCAGTACTTC. The chain has TRBV2 and TRBJ2-5, with a weak D call TRBD2 (6 bases). Germline CDR1 SNHLY, CDR2 FYNNEI. The V gene lost 6 bases and the J gene lost 1 base, with 15 bases spanning the gap. CDR3 length: 15 amino acids.

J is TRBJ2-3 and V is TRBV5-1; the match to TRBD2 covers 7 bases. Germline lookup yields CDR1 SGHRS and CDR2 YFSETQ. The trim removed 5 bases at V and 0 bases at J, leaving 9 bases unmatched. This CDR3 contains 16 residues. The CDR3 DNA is TGCGCCAGCAGGGCGGGAGCGTCGATTAGCACAGATACGCAGTATTTT. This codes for CASRAGASISTDTQYF.

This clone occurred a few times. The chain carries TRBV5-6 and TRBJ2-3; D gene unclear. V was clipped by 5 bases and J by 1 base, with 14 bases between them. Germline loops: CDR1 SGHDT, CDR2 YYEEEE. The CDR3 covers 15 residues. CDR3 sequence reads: CASSVTGSRTDTQYF. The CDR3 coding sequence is TGTGCCAGCAGTGTTACCGGGTCCCGCACAGATACGCAGTATTTT.

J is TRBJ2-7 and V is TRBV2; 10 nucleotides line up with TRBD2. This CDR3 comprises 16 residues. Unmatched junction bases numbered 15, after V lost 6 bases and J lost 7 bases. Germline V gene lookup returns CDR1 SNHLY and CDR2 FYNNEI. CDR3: CASSEREASGSGEQYF. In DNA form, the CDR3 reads TGTGCCAGCAGCGAAAGAGAGGCTAGCGGGAGCGGTGAGCAGTACTTC.

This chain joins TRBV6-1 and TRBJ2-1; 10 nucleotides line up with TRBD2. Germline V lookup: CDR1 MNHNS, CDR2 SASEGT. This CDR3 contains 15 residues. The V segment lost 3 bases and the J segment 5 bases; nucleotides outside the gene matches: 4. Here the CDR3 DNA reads TGTGCCAGCAGTGAGGGACTAGCGATAAACAATGAGCAGTTCTTC. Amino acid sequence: CASSEGLAINNEQFF.

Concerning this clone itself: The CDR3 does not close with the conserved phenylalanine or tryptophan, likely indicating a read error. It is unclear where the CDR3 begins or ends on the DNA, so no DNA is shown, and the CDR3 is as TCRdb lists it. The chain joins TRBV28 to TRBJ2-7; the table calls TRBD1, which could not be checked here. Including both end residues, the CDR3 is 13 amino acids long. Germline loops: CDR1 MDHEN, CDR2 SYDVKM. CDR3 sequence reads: CASSLETRTTLYL.

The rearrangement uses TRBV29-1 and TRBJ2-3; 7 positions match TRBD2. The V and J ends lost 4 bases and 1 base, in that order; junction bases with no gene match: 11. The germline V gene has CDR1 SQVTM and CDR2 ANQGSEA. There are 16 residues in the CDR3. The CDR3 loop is CSVGREPARRTDTQYF. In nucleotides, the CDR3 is TGCAGCGTTGGGCGGGAGCCGGCCCGTCGCACAGATACGCAGTATTTT.